This T cell receptor (beta chain) was sequenced for a study of long-term antiretroviral therapy in people with HIV. General observations from the study: Diversity went up after ART and still fell short of transplant donor controls.

In the case of this clone: Its specificity is not known.

V trimming: 5 bases; J trimming: 3 bases; junction bases outside the gene matches: 10. Germline loops: CDR1 SGHKS, CDR2 YYEKEE (reference sequence). The CDR3 spans 17 residues. Sequencing used immunoSEQ v3.0 at survey level. The method was immunoSEQ multiplex PCR; TCRdb's version includes in-frame clones alone and lacks a portion of them. Found here are about 43,000 clones, 94% of them singletons; the top ten hold 2.2%. The clonotype was recovered from a man under 40 with HIV. The specimen comprised unsorted PBMCs, sampled around 9 years after starting antiretroviral therapy. The chain has TRBV5-5 and TRBJ1-4; 10 positions agree with TRBD1. The CDR3: CASSSLGTGAANEKLFF. The CDR3 nucleotides read TGTGCCAGCAGTTCTCTGGGGACAGGGGCCGCTAATGAAAAACTGTTTTTT.